These 18 T cell receptor beta chains were all obtained from the same sample, sequenced in a study of monozygotic twins with inflammatory bowel disease. TCRdb reprocessed the 5' RACE reads; each CDR3 protein has one entry and no DNA is given. The listing records about 420,000 distinct CDR3 sequences. The sample was blood. These receptor sequences come from a human donor with ulcerative colitis or Crohn's disease, or a healthy co-twin of an affected twin (not recorded which).

J is TRBJ2-3 and V is TRBV7-9; the D call from TCRdb, TRBD2, cannot be confirmed without DNA. The CDR3 is made up of 16 amino acids. Germline V lookup: CDR1 SEHNR, CDR2 FQNEAQ (reference sequence). CDR3 region: CASSWPSGGNTDTQYF. The full variable domain, in which reference TRBV7-9 and TRBJ2-3 provide the parts outside the CDR3, is DTGVSQNPRHKITKRGQNVTFRCDPISEHNRLYWYRQTLGQGPEFLTYFQNEAQLEKSRLLSDRFSAERPKGSFSTLEIQRTEQGDSAMYLCASSWPSGGNTDTQYFGPGTRLTVL.

The chain links TRBV11-2 to TRBJ2-7; TCRdb selects TRBD1, and the lack of DNA leaves this call unchecked. This CDR3 region has 14 residues. CDR1 and CDR2 (germline): SGHAT, FQNNGV. The CDR3 region is CASTLQGLLGEQYF.

The V gene is TRBV5-1, the J gene TRBJ2-5; the TRBD1 assignment by TCRdb is unverifiable without DNA. From germline, CDR1 is SGHRS and CDR2 YFSETQ. This CDR3 spans 14 amino acids. CDR3 region: CTSSPGTTIETQYF.

V gene TRBV6-2 or TRBV6-3 combines with J gene TRBJ2-1; TCRdb reports TRBD2, a call that lacks DNA to check it against. The CDR3 loop spans 13 amino acids. Germline lookup yields CDR1 MNHEY and CDR2 SVGEGT. This chain's CDR3 is CALRLAGSGEQFF.

The chain joins TRBV7-6 to TRBJ2-7; TCRdb names TRBD1, which stays unverified in the absence of DNA. Germline V gives CDR1 SGHVS, CDR2 FNYEAQ. The CDR3 runs to 14 residues. This CDR3 reads CASRLSGPSGEQYF.

V gene TRBV15 combines with J gene TRBJ2-7; absent DNA, TCRdb's TRBD1 call cannot be checked. CDR1 and CDR2 from the germline V gene are LNHNV and YYDKDF (reference sequence). The CDR3 consists of 16 residues. The CDR3 here is CATSREGTGVANEQYF.

The chain couples TRBV7-3 to TRBJ2-6; TCRdb names TRBD2, which stays unverified in the absence of DNA. This CDR3 is built from 19 residues. Germline values: CDR1 SGHTA, CDR2 FQGTGA. The chain's CDR3 is CASSLRTSGRNSEANVLTF.

This chain connects TRBV7-9 to TRBJ1-1. CDR1 is SEHNR, CDR2 FQNEAQ, per germline (reference sequence). This CDR3 region has 14 residues. This CDR3 is CASSLDLADGEAFF.

The chain's CDR3 is CASSGQRNTEAFF. This chain joins TRBV5-1 and TRBJ1-1; TCRdb's assignment of TRBD1 cannot be checked, as there is no DNA. There are 13 residues in the CDR3. The germline CDR1 and CDR2 sequences are SGHRS and YFSETQ. The complete variable domain, with remaining parts taken from reference TRBV5-1 and TRBJ1-1, reads KAGVTQTPRYLIKTRGQQVTLSCSPISGHRSVSWYQQTPGQGLQFLFEYFSETQRNKGNFPGRFSGRQFSNSRSEMNVSTLELGDSALYLCASSGQRNTEAFFGQGTRLTVV.

The J gene is TRBJ2-2, the V gene TRBV5-1; absent DNA, TCRdb's TRBD2 call cannot be checked. This CDR3 is built from 17 residues. Per the germline V gene, CDR1 is SGHRS and CDR2 is YFSETQ. The CDR3 region is CASSLALLAGATGELFF.

The chain is built from TRBV20-1 and TRBJ1-1. This CDR3 comprises 12 residues. Germline V CDR1 and CDR2: DFQATT, SNEGSKA (reference sequence). The chain's CDR3 is CSGDFGDTEAFF.

V and J are TRBV5-1 and TRBJ2-2; the D call of TRBD1 rests on TCRdb alone, since no DNA is present to check it. Germline values: CDR1 SGHRS, CDR2 YFSETQ. This CDR3 comprises 15 residues. The chain's CDR3 is CASSLTGENTGELFF.

V usage is TRBV5-1 and J usage is TRBJ2-1. The CDR3 length is 11 residues. From germline, CDR1 is SGHRS and CDR2 YFSETQ. This CDR3 is CASTWRDEQFF.

CDR3 protein: CATSNGDSYNEQFF. The rearrangement links TRBV15 to TRBJ2-1; TCRdb designates TRBD1, a call that cannot be tested without DNA. The CDR3 contains 14 residues. Per the germline V gene, CDR1 is LNHNV and CDR2 is YYDKDF (reference sequence). The full variable domain, rest sourced from reference TRBV15 and TRBJ2-1, is DAMVIQNPRYQVTQFGKPVTLSCSQTLNHNVMYWYQQKSSQAPKLLFHYYDKDFNNEADTPDNFQSRRPNTSFCFLDIRSPGLGDTAMYLCATSNGDSYNEQFFGPGTRLTVL.

The chain couples TRBV7-9 to TRBJ2-1. Germline CDR1 and CDR2: SEHNR and FQNEAQ (reference sequence). This CDR3 is 11 amino acids long. The CDR3 sequence: CASKKETEQFF.

This chain joins TRBV5-1 and TRBJ1-1. This CDR3 region has 15 residues. From germline, CDR1 is SGHRS and CDR2 YFSETQ. The CDR3 is CASSSGQGWNTEAFF.

The CDR3 spells CASSLGGVSEQYF. V is TRBV7-9 and J is TRBJ2-7. The CDR3 is 13 residues long. Germline V gives CDR1 SEHNR, CDR2 FQNEAQ (reference sequence).

This chain uses TRBV11-2 with TRBJ2-3; checking the TCRdb D call of TRBD1 is not possible without DNA. CDR3 length equals 11 residues. CDR1 is SGHAT and CDR2 is FQNNGV in the germline V gene. CDR3: CASSGGRAQYF.